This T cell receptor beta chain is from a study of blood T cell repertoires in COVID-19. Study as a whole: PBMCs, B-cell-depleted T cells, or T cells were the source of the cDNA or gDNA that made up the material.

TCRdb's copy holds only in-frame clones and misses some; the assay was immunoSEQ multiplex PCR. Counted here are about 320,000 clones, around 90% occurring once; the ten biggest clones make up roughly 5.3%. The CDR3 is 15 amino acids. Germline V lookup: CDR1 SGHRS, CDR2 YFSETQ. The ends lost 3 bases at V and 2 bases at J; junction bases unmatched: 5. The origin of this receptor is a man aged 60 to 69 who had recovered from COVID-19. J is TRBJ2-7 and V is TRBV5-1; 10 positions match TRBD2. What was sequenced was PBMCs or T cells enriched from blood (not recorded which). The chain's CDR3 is CASSSTLAGAYEQYF. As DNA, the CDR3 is TGCGCCAGCAGCTCGACCCTAGCGGGAGCCTACGAGCAGTACTTC.